This T cell receptor beta chain emerged from a study of blood T cell repertoires in COVID-19. The overall study: There were acute and convalescent COVID-19 samples, and they came from the United States, Italy and Spain.

As originally analysed: For nucleated cells, counts were estimated from reference gene primer amplification. Assay used: immunoSEQ multiplex PCR; TCRdb lists only in-frame clones, some missing. V and J calls and clone size are as listed in that table; D and trimming were resolved from the DNA. The table lists 200,000 or so clones, roughly 84% of them singletons. V lost 5 bases to trimming and J lost 0 bases, with 5 bases between them. The CDR3 runs to 11 residues. Germline-derived CDR1 and CDR2 are SQVTM and ANQGSEA. Material for sequencing was peripheral blood. The chain couples TRBV29-1 to TRBJ2-7; the D is unclear. This receptor was obtained from a woman in her sixties with acute or convalescent COVID-19. The CDR3 reads CSVKSSYEQYF. CDR3 nucleotide sequence: TGCAGCGTTAAGAGCTCCTACGAGCAGTACTTC.